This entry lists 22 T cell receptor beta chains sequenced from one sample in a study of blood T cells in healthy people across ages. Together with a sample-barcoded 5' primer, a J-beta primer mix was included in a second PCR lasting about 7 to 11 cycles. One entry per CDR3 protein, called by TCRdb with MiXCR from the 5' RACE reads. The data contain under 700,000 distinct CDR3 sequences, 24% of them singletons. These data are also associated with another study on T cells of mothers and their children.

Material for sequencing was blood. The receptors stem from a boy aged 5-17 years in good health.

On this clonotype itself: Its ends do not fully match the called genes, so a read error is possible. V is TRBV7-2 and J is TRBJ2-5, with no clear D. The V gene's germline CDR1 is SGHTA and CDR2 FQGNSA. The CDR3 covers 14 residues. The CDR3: CACSPTRSQETQYF. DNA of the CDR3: TGTGCCTGCAGCCCCACCAGGTCCCAAGAGACCCAGTACTTC.

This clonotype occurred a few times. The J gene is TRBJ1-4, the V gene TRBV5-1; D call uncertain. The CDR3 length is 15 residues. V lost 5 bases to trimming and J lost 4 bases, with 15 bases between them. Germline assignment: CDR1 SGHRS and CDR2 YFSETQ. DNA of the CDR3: TGCGCCAGCAGTCGCGATATCGGGTTTAATGAAAAACTGTTTTTT. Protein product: CASSRDIGFNEKLFF. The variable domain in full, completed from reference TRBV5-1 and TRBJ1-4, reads KAGVTQTPRYLIKTRGQQVTLSCSPISGHRSVSWYQQTPGQGLQFLFEYFSETQRNKGNFPGRFSGRQFSNSRSEMNVSTLELGDSALYLCASSRDIGFNEKLFFGSGTQLSVL.

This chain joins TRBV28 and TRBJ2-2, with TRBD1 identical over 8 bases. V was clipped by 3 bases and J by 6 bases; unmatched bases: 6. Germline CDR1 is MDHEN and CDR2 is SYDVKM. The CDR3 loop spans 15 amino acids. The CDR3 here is CASSFWNRGAGELFF. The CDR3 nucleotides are TGTGCCAGCAGTTTTTGGAACAGGGGGGCCGGGGAGCTGTTTTTT.

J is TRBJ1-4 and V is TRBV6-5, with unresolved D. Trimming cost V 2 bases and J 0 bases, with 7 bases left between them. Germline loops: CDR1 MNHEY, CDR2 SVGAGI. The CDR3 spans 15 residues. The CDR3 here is CASSYDSATNEKLFF. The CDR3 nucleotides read TGTGCCAGCAGTTACGACTCCGCAACTAATGAAAAACTGTTTTTT.

Here the CDR3 reads CASSTARRAETQYF. The CDR3 coding sequence is TGTGCCAGCAGTACGGCCAGGCGAGCGGAGACCCAGTACTTC. The rearrangement joins TRBV27 to TRBJ2-5, with D unresolved. The V end lost 5 bases, the J end lost 5 bases, and 15 bases lay between the germline ends. From germline, CDR1 is MNHEY and CDR2 SMNVEV (reference sequence). The length of the CDR3 is 14 residues.

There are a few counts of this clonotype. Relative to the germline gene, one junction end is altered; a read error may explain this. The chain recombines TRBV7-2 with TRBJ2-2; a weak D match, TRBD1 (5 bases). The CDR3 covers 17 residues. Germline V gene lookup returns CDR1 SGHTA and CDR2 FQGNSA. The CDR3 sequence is CVSSLEVSRANTGELFF. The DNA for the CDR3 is TGTGTCAGCAGCTTAGAAGTATCCAGGGCAAACACCGGGGAGCTGTTTTTT.

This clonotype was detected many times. The CDR3 DNA is TGTGCCATCAGAGGGGCGCGGGGGGCCAACGTCCTGACTTTC. As protein: CAIRGARGANVLTF. The chain has TRBV10-3 and TRBJ2-6, with D possibly TRBD1 on 5 matching bases. CDR3 length: 14 amino acids. CDR1 and CDR2 from the germline V gene are ENHRY and SYGVKD. V lost 6 bases and J 4 bases, leaving 10 bases between the germline ends.

CDR3 region: CASSLGPGLAGVGTDTQYF. The CDR3 bases are TGTGCCAGCAGTTTGGGCCCGGGACTAGCGGGAGTTGGCACAGATACGCAGTATTTT. The chain couples TRBV27 to TRBJ2-3; TRBD2 agrees at 14 bases. Germline V CDR1 and CDR2: MNHEY, SMNVEV (reference sequence). V lost 3 bases to trimming and J lost 1 base; unmatched junction nucleotides: 9. This CDR3 is built from 19 residues.

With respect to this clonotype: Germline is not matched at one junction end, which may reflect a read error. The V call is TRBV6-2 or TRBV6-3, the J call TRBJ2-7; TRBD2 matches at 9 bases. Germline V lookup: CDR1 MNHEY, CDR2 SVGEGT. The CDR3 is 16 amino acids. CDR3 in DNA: TGTGTCAGCAGGAGTGATAGCGGGAGTAAGGTCTACGAGCAGTACTTC. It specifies CVSRSDSGSKVYEQYF.

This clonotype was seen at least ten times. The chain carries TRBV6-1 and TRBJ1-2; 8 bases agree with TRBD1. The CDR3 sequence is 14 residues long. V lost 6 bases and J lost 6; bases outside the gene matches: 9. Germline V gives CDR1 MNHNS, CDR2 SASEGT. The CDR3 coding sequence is TGTGCCAGCAGGGTCTCAAGACAGGGGAATGGCTACACCTTC. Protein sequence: CASRVSRQGNGYTF.

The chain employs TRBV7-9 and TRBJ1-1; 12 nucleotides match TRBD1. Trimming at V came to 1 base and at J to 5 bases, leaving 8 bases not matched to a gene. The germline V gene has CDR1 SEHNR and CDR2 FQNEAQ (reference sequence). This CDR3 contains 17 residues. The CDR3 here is CASSLGVRDRGRTEAFF. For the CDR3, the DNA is TGTGCCAGCAGCTTAGGGGTCCGGGACAGGGGGCGTACTGAAGCTTTCTTT.

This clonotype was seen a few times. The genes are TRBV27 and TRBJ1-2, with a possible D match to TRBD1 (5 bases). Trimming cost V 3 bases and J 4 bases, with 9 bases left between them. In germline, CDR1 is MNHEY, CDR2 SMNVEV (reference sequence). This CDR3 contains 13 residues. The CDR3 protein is CASSFQGTYGYTF. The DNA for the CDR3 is TGTGCCAGCAGTTTTCAGGGCACCTATGGCTACACCTTC.

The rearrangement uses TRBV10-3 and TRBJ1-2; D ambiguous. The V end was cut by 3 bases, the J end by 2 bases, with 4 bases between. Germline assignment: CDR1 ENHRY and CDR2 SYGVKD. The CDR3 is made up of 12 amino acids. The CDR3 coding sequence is TGTGCCATCAGTGACACCAACTATGGCTACACCTTC. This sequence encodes CAISDTNYGYTF.

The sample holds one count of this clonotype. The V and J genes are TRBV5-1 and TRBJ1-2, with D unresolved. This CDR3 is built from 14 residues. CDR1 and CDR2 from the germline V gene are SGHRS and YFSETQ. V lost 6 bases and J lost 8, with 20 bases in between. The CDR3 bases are TGCGCCAGCAACCTGTCTGGCCCATCACGGGGCTACACCTTC. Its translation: CASNLSGPSRGYTF.

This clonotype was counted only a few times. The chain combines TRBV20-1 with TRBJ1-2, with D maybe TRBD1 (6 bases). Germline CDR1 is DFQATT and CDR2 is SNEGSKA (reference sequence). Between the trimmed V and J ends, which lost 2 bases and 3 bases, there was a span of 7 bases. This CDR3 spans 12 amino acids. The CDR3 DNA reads TGCAGTGCTAGAAGGGGGGACTATGGCTACACCTTC. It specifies CSARRGDYGYTF.

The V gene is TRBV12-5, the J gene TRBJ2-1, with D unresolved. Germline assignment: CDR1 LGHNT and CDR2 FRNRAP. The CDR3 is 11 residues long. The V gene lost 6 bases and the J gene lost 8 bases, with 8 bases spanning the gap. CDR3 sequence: CASGPRDEQFF. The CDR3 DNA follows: TGTGCTAGTGGCCCTAGGGATGAGCAGTTCTTC. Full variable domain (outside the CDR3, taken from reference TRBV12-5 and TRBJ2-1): DARVTQTPRHKVTEMGQEVTMRCQPILGHNTVFWYRQTMMQGLELLAYFRNRAPLDDSGMPKDRFSAEMPDATLATLKIQPSEPRDSAVYFCASGPRDEQFFGPGTRLTVL.

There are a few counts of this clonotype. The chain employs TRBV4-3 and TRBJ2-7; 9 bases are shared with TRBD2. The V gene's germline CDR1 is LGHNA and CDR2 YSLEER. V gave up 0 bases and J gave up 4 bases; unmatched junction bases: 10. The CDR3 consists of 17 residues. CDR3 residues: CASSQDLGQRGEYEQYF. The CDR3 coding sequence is TGCGCCAGCAGCCAAGATCTTGGTCAGCGGGGGGAGTACGAGCAGTACTTC.

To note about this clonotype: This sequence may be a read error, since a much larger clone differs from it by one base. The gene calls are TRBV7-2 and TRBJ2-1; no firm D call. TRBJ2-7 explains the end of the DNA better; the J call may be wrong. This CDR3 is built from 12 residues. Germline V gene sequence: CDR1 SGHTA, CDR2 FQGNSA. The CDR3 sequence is CASSRGRYEQYF. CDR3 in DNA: TGTGCCAGCAGTCGAGGCAGGTACGAGCAGTACTTC.

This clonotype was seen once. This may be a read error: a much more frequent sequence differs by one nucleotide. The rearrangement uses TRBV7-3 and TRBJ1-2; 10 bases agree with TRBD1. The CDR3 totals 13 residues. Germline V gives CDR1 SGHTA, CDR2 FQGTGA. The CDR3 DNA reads TGTGCCAGCAGCCGGGACAGGGGCTATGGCTACGCCTTC. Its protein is CASSRDRGYGYAF.

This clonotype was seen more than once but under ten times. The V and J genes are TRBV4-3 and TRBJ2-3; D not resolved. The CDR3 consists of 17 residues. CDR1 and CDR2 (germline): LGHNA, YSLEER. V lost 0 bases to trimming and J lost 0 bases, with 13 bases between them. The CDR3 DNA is TGCGCCAGCAGCCAAGATCTTTCGGCGGTTAGCACAGATACGCAGTATTTT. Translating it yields CASSQDLSAVSTDTQYF.

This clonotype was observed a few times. The CDR3 loop is CASSEGGLREQYF. Here the CDR3 DNA reads TGTGCCAGCAGTGAGGGGGGTCTGCGCGAGCAGTACTTC. V usage is TRBV25-1 and J usage is TRBJ2-7; D possibly corresponds to TRBD2 (6 bases). The CDR3 spans 13 residues. Trimming cost V 3 bases and J 6 bases, with 12 bases left between them. The V gene's germline CDR1 is MGHDK and CDR2 SYGVNS.

In DNA, the CDR3 is TGTGCCAGCAGCGTAGCTACAGGGGGCCGAGGGGAAGCTTTCTTT. It codes for CASSVATGGRGEAFF. The chain employs TRBV9 and TRBJ1-1; 9 bases match TRBD1. This CDR3 is 15 amino acids long. V lost 0 bases to trimming and J lost 8 bases; unmatched junction nucleotides: 8. Germline V lookup: CDR1 SGDLS, CDR2 YYNGEE.